The rows below give T cell receptor beta chains drawn from one sample of a study of shared clonotypes between healthy human individuals. Profiling relied on immunoSEQ multiplex PCR, and the TCRdb table lists in-frame clones only, not all of them. The sample lists approximately 1.1 million clones, more than 75% occurring once. Sequenced input: memory CD4+ T cells from PBMCs. These receptors were obtained from a man between 18 and 29 years old in good health. Some clones in this sample may be carry-over from other donors' samples. Both conserved end residues are part of each CDR3. A D gene is named only where the DNA matches it firmly. Size is omitted from some rows. Given values are once, few, many or a class for expanded clones.

j_gene: TRBJ1-1; v_gene: TRBV27; d_gene: -; abundance: few; CDR3nt: TGTGCCAGCAGTGGTCGCGCCCCGGACACTGAAGCTTTCTTT; CDR3aa: CASSGRAPDTEAFF
j_gene: TRBJ2-2; v_gene: TRBV11-2; d_gene: TRBD2; abundance: -; CDR3nt: TGTGCCAGCAGTCAGACTAGCGAGGGAACCGGGGAGCTGTTTTTT; CDR3aa: CASSQTSEGTGELFF
j_gene: TRBJ2-1; v_gene: TRBV7-9; d_gene: TRBD2; abundance: -; CDR3nt: TGTGCCAGCAGCCCCCGCCCGGGAGGCCCCGGGAATGAGCAGTTCTTC; CDR3aa: CASSPRPGGPGNEQFF
j_gene: TRBJ2-1; v_gene: TRBV4-1; d_gene: TRBD2; abundance: -; CDR3nt: TGCGCCAGCAGCCAACCCCGCGGGGGAGCGGACTCCTACAATGAGCAGTTCTTC; CDR3aa: CASSQPRGGADSYNEQFF
j_gene: TRBJ2-5; v_gene: TRBV5-1; d_gene: TRBD2; abundance: once; CDR3nt: TGCGCCAGCAGCACCAGGGAGGGAGGAGAGACCCAGTACTTC; CDR3aa: CASSTREGGETQYF
j_gene: TRBJ1-1; v_gene: TRBV5-1; d_gene: -; abundance: -; CDR3nt: TGCGCCAGCAGCTCACAACCGCAGAACACTGAAGCTTTCTTT; CDR3aa: CASSSQPQNTEAFF
j_gene: TRBJ1-1; v_gene: TRBV27; d_gene: -; abundance: -; CDR3nt: TGTGCCAGCAGTTTAGGACAGAACACTGAAGCTTTCTTT; CDR3aa: CASSLGQNTEAFF
j_gene: TRBJ1-4; v_gene: TRBV4-2; d_gene: -; abundance: many; CDR3nt: TGTGCCAGCAGCCAAGGACCACAGGGTGAGAATGAAAAACTGTTTTTT; CDR3aa: CASSQGPQGENEKLFF
j_gene: TRBJ1-5; v_gene: TRBV5-1; d_gene: -; abundance: few; CDR3nt: TGCGCCAGCAGCTTGGTAGGGGCGTGGGAGCAGCCCCAGCATTTT; CDR3aa: CASSLVGAWEQPQHF
j_gene: TRBJ2-7; v_gene: TRBV19; d_gene: TRBD2; abundance: once; CDR3nt: TGTGCCAGTAGTATGGGGACTAGCGGGAGTTCCAACTACGAGCAGTACTTC; CDR3aa: CASSMGTSGSSNYEQYF
j_gene: TRBJ2-1; v_gene: TRBV18; d_gene: TRBD2; abundance: -; CDR3nt: TGTGCCAGCTCACCGTTTGGGACTAGCGGGACGGGTGAGCAGTTCTTC; CDR3aa: CASSPFGTSGTGEQFF
j_gene: TRBJ2-2; v_gene: TRBV5-1; d_gene: -; abundance: -; CDR3nt: TGCGCCAGCAGCTTGGACGGCAGGGAAACCGGGGAGCTGTTTTTT; CDR3aa: CASSLDGRETGELFF
j_gene: TRBJ2-1; v_gene: TRBV19; d_gene: TRBD2; abundance: -; CDR3nt: TGTGCCAGTAGTATAGCGGCTAGCGGGGGAGCTCAGTTCTTC; CDR3aa: CASSIAASGGAQFF
j_gene: TRBJ2-2; v_gene: TRBV5-1; d_gene: -; abundance: few; CDR3nt: TGCGCCAGCTCCCCTCGACAGACCAAGGGCGGGGAGCTGTTTTTT; CDR3aa: CASSPRQTKGGELFF
j_gene: TRBJ2-3; v_gene: TRBV10-1; d_gene: TRBD2; abundance: few; CDR3nt: TGCGCCAGCAGTGAGTCACCCGTACTAGCGGGAGATCTCCCGCAGTATTTT; CDR3aa: CASSESPVLAGDLPQYF
j_gene: TRBJ1-1; v_gene: TRBV2; d_gene: -; abundance: -; CDR3nt: TGTGCCAGCAGTGGAGGGGGGACCTTGGACACTGAAGCTTTCTTT; CDR3aa: CASSGGGTLDTEAFF
j_gene: TRBJ2-7; v_gene: TRBV28; d_gene: -; abundance: -; CDR3nt: TGTGCCAGCAGTTTGCGCCAGGGGGCGCGGGGGAACGAGCAGTACTTC; CDR3aa: CASSLRQGARGNEQYF
j_gene: TRBJ2-1; v_gene: TRBV4-3; d_gene: -; abundance: -; CDR3nt: TGCGCCAGCAGCCAAGATCTGCGAATTCACGAGCAGTTCTTC; CDR3aa: CASSQDLRIHEQFF
j_gene: TRBJ2-5; v_gene: TRBV18; d_gene: TRBD1; abundance: -; CDR3nt: TGTGCCAGCTCACCAGGGGACAGGGGGCTCTCCGGGGAGACCCAGTACTTC; CDR3aa: CASSPGDRGLSGETQYF
j_gene: TRBJ2-1; v_gene: TRBV7-9; d_gene: -; abundance: -; CDR3nt: TGTGCCAGCAGCATGACAGGATCGGTTGAGCAGTTCTTC; CDR3aa: CASSMTGSVEQFF
j_gene: TRBJ2-2; v_gene: TRBV5-4; d_gene: TRBD2; abundance: -; CDR3nt: TGTGCCAGCAGCTCCCTAACCCTGCGGGAGGGGAGGGGGGAGCTGTTTTTT; CDR3aa: CASSSLTLREGRGELFF
j_gene: TRBJ1-1; v_gene: TRBV2; d_gene: -; abundance: -; CDR3nt: TGTGCCAGCAGTCCCGGGAGGGGCATTACTGAAGCTTTCTTT; CDR3aa: CASSPGRGITEAFF
j_gene: TRBJ2-7; v_gene: TRBV19; d_gene: TRBD2; abundance: -; CDR3nt: TGTGCCAGTAGTCCGGCGGGAGGGCCCTACGAGCAGTACTTC; CDR3aa: CASSPAGGPYEQYF
j_gene: TRBJ2-1; v_gene: TRBV15; d_gene: TRBD2; abundance: -; CDR3nt: TGTGCCACCAGCAGGGGCCGGACTAGCGGGAACAATGAGCAGTTCTTC; CDR3aa: CATSRGRTSGNNEQFF
j_gene: TRBJ2-1; v_gene: TRBV7-2; d_gene: -; abundance: -; CDR3nt: TGTGCCAGCAGCTTAGGTTCCTTTGAGCAGTTCTTC; CDR3aa: CASSLGSFEQFF
j_gene: TRBJ1-4; v_gene: TRBV6-6; d_gene: TRBD1; abundance: -; CDR3nt: TGTGCCAGCAGTTTCGGACAGGGAACTAATGAAAAACTGTTTTTT; CDR3aa: CASSFGQGTNEKLFF